Below, 31 T cell receptor beta chains from the same sample are listed, as sequenced in a study of spatial heterogeneity in lung cancer. The time point: sample taken at primary tumor resection. TCRdb analysed the 5' RACE reads with MiXCR anew, one entry per CDR3 protein. The table shows about 39,000 distinct CDR3 sequences, with approximately 3% occurring only once. The specimen was normal lung tissue next to the tumor, collected at surgery. The receptors derive from a male donor with early-stage non-small cell lung cancer.

This clonotype appeared many times. J is TRBJ1-1 and V is TRBV7-9; D not certain. Germline loops: CDR1 SEHNR, CDR2 FQNEAQ (reference sequence). This CDR3 is built from 13 residues. Trimming left V 5 bases short and J 3 bases short, with 10 bases between. The CDR3 DNA reads TGTGCCAGCAGCCGTACAGACTACACTGAAGCTTTCTTT. It yields the protein CASSRTDYTEAFF.

This clonotype is medium-sized. This chain joins TRBV28 and TRBJ2-7, with D uncertain. There are 12 residues in the CDR3. The V end lost 5 bases, the J end lost 4 bases, and 9 bases lay between the germline ends. Germline V gene lookup returns CDR1 MDHEN and CDR2 SYDVKM. The CDR3 protein is CASSPPGYEQYF. DNA of the CDR3: TGTGCCAGCAGTCCCCCGGGTTACGAGCAGTACTTC.

This clonotype was counted many times. The chain combines TRBV20-1 with TRBJ1-2; D is undetermined. The germline V and J ends were trimmed by 6 bases and 1 base, with 15 bases remaining between them. This CDR3 comprises 14 residues. The germline V gene has CDR1 DFQATT and CDR2 SNEGSKA (reference sequence). CDR3 in amino acids: CSAKLDTLNYGYTF. As DNA, the CDR3 is TGCAGTGCAAAGCTAGACACTCTTAACTATGGCTACACCTTC.

Ten or more counts support this clonotype. J is TRBJ1-5 and V is TRBV7-2; 10 positions agree with TRBD1. The trim removed 2 bases at V and 7 bases at J, leaving 2 bases unmatched. Germline V gives CDR1 SGHTA, CDR2 FQGNSA. The CDR3 consists of 14 residues. The CDR3 nucleotides read TGTGCCAGCAGCTTACGGACAGGGGGGCAGCCCCAGCATTTT. Its translation is CASSLRTGGQPQHF.

The genes are TRBV3-1 and TRBJ2-1; D is perhaps TRBD1 or TRBD2 (5 bases each). The germline gives CDR1 LGHDT, CDR2 YNNKEL (reference sequence). Trimming cost V 0 bases and J 8 bases, with 17 bases left between them. The CDR3 length is 16 residues. CDR3 protein: CASSQELGVGQDEQFF. Here the CDR3 DNA reads TGTGCCAGCAGCCAAGAGCTGGGGGTTGGCCAGGATGAGCAGTTCTTC.

A word on this clonotype: A much larger clone is a single base away; this may be a read error. The chain combines TRBV7-8 with TRBJ1-2; D unresolved. This CDR3 is built from 13 residues. V shed 5 bases and J shed 2 bases, with 9 bases lying between them. CDR1 is SGHVS and CDR2 is FQNEAQ in the germline V gene. CDR3 DNA sequence: TGTGCCAGCAGCGGTTATCGCAACTATGGCTACACCTTC. It translates to CASSGYRNYGYTF.

This clonotype was seen repeatedly, ten times or more. The chain uses TRBV29-1 and TRBJ2-3; no firm D call. Germline loops: CDR1 SQVTM, CDR2 ANQGSEA. The CDR3 extends over 13 amino acids. Trimming pared 2 bases from V and 4 bases from J, leaving 10 bases between. This chain's CDR3 is CSVESQISDTQYF. The CDR3 nucleotides read TGCAGCGTTGAATCCCAGATATCAGATACGCAGTATTTT.

This clonotype came up many times. CDR3 sequence (DNA): TGTGCCAGCAGCATACCGGGACAGGAGGTGGGGGAGCTGTTTTTT. It encodes CASSIPGQEVGELFF. The V call is TRBV7-6, the J call TRBJ2-2; 8 bases fit TRBD1. There are 15 residues in the CDR3. V shed 5 bases, J shed 8 bases, and the junction held 10 bases outside the gene matches. Per the germline V gene, CDR1 is SGHVS and CDR2 is FNYEAQ.

This clonotype was detected a few times. This chain joins TRBV20-1 and TRBJ1-5; TRBD1 aligns across 7 bases. V shed 6 bases, J shed 4 bases, and the junction held 12 bases outside the gene matches. The length of the CDR3 is 15 residues. Germline V gives CDR1 DFQATT, CDR2 SNEGSKA (reference sequence). CDR3 nucleotides: TGCAGTGCGAATTCCCTAGGGGGCGCGAATCAGCCCCAGCATTTT. This encodes CSANSLGGANQPQHF.

This clonotype was seen at least ten times. The chain carries TRBV18 and TRBJ2-3; D perhaps matches TRBD1 (6 bases). Germline V gene lookup returns CDR1 KGHSH and CDR2 LQKENI. The germline V and J ends were trimmed by 4 bases and 3 bases, with 17 bases remaining between them. The CDR3 covers 16 residues. The CDR3 region is CASSLLQGMGTDTQYF. The CDR3, as DNA: TGTGCCAGCTCACTGCTACAGGGTATGGGGACAGATACGCAGTATTTT. Combining the CDR3 with reference TRBV18 and TRBJ2-3 gives the whole variable domain NAGVMQNPRHLVRRRGQEARLRCSPMKGHSHVYWYRQLPEEGLKFMVYLQKENIIDESGMPKERFSAEFPKEGPSILRIQQVVRGDSAAYFCASSLLQGMGTDTQYFGPGTRLTVL.

This clonotype was seen many times. The chain carries TRBV5-1 and TRBJ2-3; 9 bases are a match to TRBD1. V lost 4 bases, J lost 1 base, and 7 bases stayed unmatched. Germline assignment: CDR1 SGHRS and CDR2 YFSETQ. The CDR3 covers 16 residues. The CDR3 coding sequence is TGCGCCAGCAGCCCCGGGGGACAGGGCCGCACAGATACGCAGTATTTT. Translating gives CASSPGGQGRTDTQYF.

Ten or more counts support this clonotype. V gene TRBV28 combines with J gene TRBJ2-2, with D possibly being TRBD1 (6 bases). CDR1 is MDHEN, CDR2 SYDVKM, per germline. This CDR3 is built from 14 residues. V lost 6 bases, J lost 0 bases, and 8 bases lay in between. The CDR3, as DNA: TGTGCCAGCAGGAGGACAGCGAACACCGGGGAGCTGTTTTTT. It specifies CASRRTANTGELFF.

This clonotype was seen at least ten times. The CDR3 DNA reads as TGTGCCAGCAGTCCCCACGCCTTGAACACTGAAGCTTTCTTT. Translated: CASSPHALNTEAFF. The J gene is TRBJ1-1, the V gene TRBV28; no reliable D call. V lost 5 bases and J lost 0, with 10 bases in between. Germline V gene lookup returns CDR1 MDHEN and CDR2 SYDVKM. The length of the CDR3 is 14 residues.

This clonotype has more than one count but fewer than ten. The rearrangement links TRBV18 to TRBJ2-1; D is perhaps TRBD2 (6 bases). V lost 0 bases to trimming and J lost 4 bases, with 13 bases between them. This CDR3 comprises 16 residues. The germline V gene has CDR1 KGHSH and CDR2 LQKENI. The CDR3 spells CASSPPSGALYNEQFF. CDR3 bases: TGTGCCAGCTCACCACCGTCGGGAGCTCTTTACAATGAGCAGTTCTTC.

This clonotype was found many times. This chain uses TRBV20-1 with TRBJ1-5; D is ambiguous. The germline CDR1 and CDR2 sequences are DFQATT and SNEGSKA (reference sequence). This CDR3 has 12 amino acids. V was clipped by 6 bases and J by 2 bases, with 8 bases between them. Here the CDR3 reads CSAKGGNQPQHF. CDR3 sequence (DNA): TGCAGTGCAAAGGGAGGCAATCAGCCCCAGCATTTT.

Ten or more counts support this clonotype. The chain recombines TRBV20-1 with TRBJ2-2; 7 bases map to TRBD2. V lost 3 bases, J lost 2 bases, and 6 bases stayed unmatched. CDR3 length equals 15 residues. Germline CDR1 and CDR2: DFQATT and SNEGSKA (reference sequence). CDR3 loop: CSARMAGVNTGELFF. The CDR3 DNA sequence: TGCAGTGCTAGGATGGCGGGAGTAAACACCGGGGAGCTGTTTTTT.

This clonotype was counted ten times or more. V is TRBV28 and J is TRBJ2-7; 8 bases align to TRBD2. The ends lost 5 bases at V and 3 bases at J; junction bases unmatched: 0. Germline V gene sequence: CDR1 MDHEN, CDR2 SYDVKM. The CDR3 contains 12 residues. CDR3 in DNA: TGTGCCAGCAGTGGGACTAGCTACGAGCAGTACTTC. Its translation: CASSGTSYEQYF.

The chain combines TRBV6-1 with TRBJ1-6; D is uncertain. The CDR3 is made up of 15 amino acids. From germline, CDR1 is MNHNS and CDR2 SASEGT. V was pared by 4 bases and J by 6 bases, with 13 bases between. CDR3 protein: CASSVGFIGNSPLHF. CDR3 nucleotide sequence: TGTGCCAGCAGTGTGGGGTTTATTGGTAATTCACCCCTCCACTTT.

A remark on this clonotype: A much larger clone differs by one base, so this may be a read error. The chain combines TRBV28 with TRBJ2-7, with TRBD1 matching 7 bases. V lost 6 bases to trimming and J lost 2 bases; unmatched junction nucleotides: 4. Germline CDR1 is MDHEN and CDR2 is SYDVKM. The CDR3 spans 13 residues. CDR3 residues: CASREGAPYEQYF. Here the CDR3 DNA reads TGTGCCAGCAGAGAGGGGGCTCCCTACGAGCAGTACTTC.

This clonotype was counted ten times or more. The chain couples TRBV7-6 to TRBJ2-5; 7 nucleotides align to TRBD1. V was clipped by 5 bases and J by 4 bases; unmatched bases: 13. This CDR3 spans 16 amino acids. The V gene's germline CDR1 is SGHVS and CDR2 FNYEAQ. CDR3 residues: CASSRTIDRVGETQYF. As DNA, the CDR3 is TGTGCCAGCAGCCGAACTATCGACAGGGTGGGAGAGACCCAGTACTTC.

This clonotype was seen at least ten times. The chain combines TRBV27 with TRBJ1-2; D gene ambiguous. V was shortened by 2 bases and J by 5 bases, with 9 bases between the two germline ends. The CDR3 consists of 13 residues. From germline, CDR1 is MNHEY and CDR2 SMNVEV (reference sequence). The CDR3 bases are TGTGCCAGCAGTTTACTAGGAGGGTATGGCTACACCTTC. This translates into CASSLLGGYGYTF.

Many counts were recorded for this clonotype. This CDR3 reads CASSYSGTRGPSNQPQHF. The CDR3 nucleotides read TGTGCCAGCAGTTACTCCGGGACAAGGGGGCCTAGCAATCAGCCCCAGCATTTT. The chain links TRBV28 to TRBJ1-5, with TRBD1 identical over 7 bases. The CDR3 extends over 18 amino acids. Germline CDR1 and CDR2: MDHEN and SYDVKM. V lost 4 bases, J lost 0 bases, and 12 bases stayed unmatched.

The chain is built from TRBV10-2 and TRBJ1-5; a weak D match, TRBD1 (6 bases). V was cut by 6 bases and J by 1 base, with 13 bases left in between. The CDR3 has 15 amino acids. Germline-derived CDR1 and CDR2 are WSHSY and SAAADI. In DNA form, the CDR3 reads TGCGCCAGCAGAGTAGGGGGATCGAGCAATCAGCCCCAGCATTTT. Translating it yields CASRVGGSSNQPQHF.

This clonotype occurred many times. The chain combines TRBV20-1 with TRBJ2-7; D might be TRBD2 (6 bases). Between the trimmed V and J ends, which lost 3 bases and 4 bases, there was a span of 10 bases. The CDR3 runs 12 residues. Germline lookup yields CDR1 DFQATT and CDR2 SNEGSKA (reference sequence). CDR3 sequence reads: CSASSGVYEQYF. The CDR3 coding sequence is TGCAGTGCTAGTTCGGGAGTGTACGAGCAGTACTTC.

This clonotype has at least ten counts. This chain uses TRBV5-1 with TRBJ2-3, with 13 bases matching TRBD2. Trimming cost V 4 bases and J 7 bases; bases outside gene matches: 3. Looked up from germline, CDR1 is SGHRS and CDR2 is YFSETQ. This CDR3 is built from 14 residues. For the CDR3, the DNA is TGCGCCAGCAGCAGGGGACTAGCGGGGAATACGCAGTATTTT. It is translated as CASSRGLAGNTQYF.

This clonotype was observed many times. The CDR3 nucleotides read TGCGCCAGCAGCCATGGGCAGGGTGGTTACGAGCAGTACTTC. Its protein product is CASSHGQGGYEQYF. The rearrangement links TRBV4-3 to TRBJ2-7; the D gene is possibly TRBD1 (5 bases). Germline CDR1 LGHNA, CDR2 YSLEER. The CDR3 length is 14 residues. V was pared by 3 bases and J by 4 bases, with 13 bases between.

This clonotype was recorded many times. The chain employs TRBV7-2 and TRBJ2-3; no reliable D call. CDR3 length: 12 amino acids. The germline V and J ends were trimmed by 8 bases and 2 bases, with 8 bases remaining between them. Looked up from germline, CDR1 is SGHTA and CDR2 is FQGNSA. CDR3 sequence: CASLLNTDTQYF. Here the CDR3 DNA reads TGTGCCAGCCTCCTGAACACAGATACGCAGTATTTT.

The chain uses TRBV20-1 and TRBJ1-1, with TRBD1 identical over 7 bases. The germline V gene encodes CDR1 DFQATT and CDR2 SNEGSKA (reference sequence). This CDR3 contains 16 residues. V lost 3 bases to trimming and J lost 1 base; unmatched junction nucleotides: 11. In nucleotides, the CDR3 is TGCAGTGCTAGGGGGACCCGGGACAGATCGAACACTGAAGCTTTCTTT. Translating it yields CSARGTRDRSNTEAFF.

Ten or more counts support this clonotype. CDR3 region: CASSLGGASSYEQYF. The CDR3 region has the DNA TGCGCCAGCAGCTTGGGAGGGGCTAGCTCCTACGAGCAGTACTTC. The chain employs TRBV5-1 and TRBJ2-7; D might be TRBD1 or TRBD2, each matching 5 bases. The CDR3 consists of 15 residues. Germline-derived CDR1 and CDR2 are SGHRS and YFSETQ. Trimming removed 0 bases at V and 0 bases at J, with 10 bases between.

Ten or more counts support this clonotype. This sequence joins TRBV11-2 and TRBJ2-1; TRBD2 aligns across 10 bases. Germline trimming cut 5 bases from V and 7 bases from J; bases unmatched to any gene: 2. This CDR3 contains 13 residues. From germline, CDR1 is SGHAT and CDR2 FQNNGV. The CDR3 DNA follows: TGTGCCAGCAGCCCTAGCGGGAGTAATGAGCAGTTCTTC. The encoded protein is CASSPSGSNEQFF.

This clonotype was picked up many times. The chain carries TRBV11-2 and TRBJ1-1; 7 positions match TRBD1. The V gene end was trimmed by 3 bases and the J gene end by 1 base; junction bases not matched to a gene: 8. In germline, CDR1 is SGHAT, CDR2 FQNNGV. This CDR3 region has 16 residues. The CDR3 reads CASSFTPGGRNTEAFF. Written as DNA, the CDR3 is TGTGCCAGCAGCTTCACCCCAGGGGGTAGGAACACTGAAGCTTTCTTT.